These 27 T cell receptor beta chains were sequenced from one sample in a study of shared clonotypes between healthy human individuals. Some clones are missing from TCRdb's copy, which holds only in-frame ones; the method was immunoSEQ multiplex PCR. The top ten clones hold more than 10% of a sample with fewer than 600,000 clones, around 78% of them seen once. The sequenced sample consisted of PBMCs. These receptors were taken from a woman aged 40 to 49 in good health. Some clones in this sample may be carry-over from other donors' samples.

The V gene is TRBV10-2, the J gene TRBJ2-7; perhaps TRBD1 as D (5 bases). This CDR3 spans 15 amino acids. V dropped 5 bases and J dropped 5 bases, with 19 bases sitting between them. Germline V gives CDR1 WSHSY, CDR2 SAAADI. CDR3 protein: CASSSPDIGQDEQYF. As DNA, the CDR3 is TGCGCCAGCAGTTCCCCGGACATCGGCCAGGACGAGCAGTACTTC.

The chain links TRBV11-2 to TRBJ2-7, with 8 bases aligning to TRBD2. Germline V gene sequence: CDR1 SGHAT, CDR2 FQNNGV. The CDR3 is 15 residues long. Trimming removed 1 base from V and 2 bases from J; junction bases left unmatched: 4. The CDR3: CASSLGSGSAYEQYF. DNA for the CDR3: TGTGCCAGCAGCTTAGGAAGCGGGAGTGCCTACGAGCAGTACTTC.

This chain links TRBV9 with TRBJ2-1, with TRBD2 identical over 11 bases. This CDR3 is 16 amino acids long. Germline trimming cut 3 bases from V and 3 bases from J; bases unmatched to any gene: 5. Germline V CDR1 and CDR2: SGDLS, YYNGEE. CDR3 region: CASSETSGSFYNEQFF. The CDR3 bases are TGTGCCAGCAGCGAAACTAGCGGGAGTTTCTACAATGAGCAGTTCTTC.

This clone was seen only once. The J gene is TRBJ2-2, the V gene TRBV4-1; 7 nucleotides align to TRBD2. J was trimmed by 4 bases and V by 0 bases; bases with no gene match: 5. Germline-derived CDR1 and CDR2 are MGHRA and YSYEKL. The CDR3 has 16 amino acids. CDR3 in amino acids: CASSQEVPGGTGELFF. In DNA, the CDR3 is TGCGCCAGCAGCCAAGAAGTCCCGGGAGGCACCGGGGAGCTGTTTTTT.

This CDR3 reads CASSRTLNTEAFF. Written as DNA, the CDR3 is TGTGCCAGCTCAAGGACACTTAACACTGAAGCTTTCTTT. The chain is built from TRBV18 and TRBJ1-1; a weak D match, TRBD1 (5 bases). The germline V gene has CDR1 KGHSH and CDR2 LQKENI. This CDR3 has 13 residues. The V and J ends lost 5 bases and 2 bases respectively, with 9 bases between them. The full variable domain, completed using reference TRBV18 and TRBJ1-1, is NAGVMQNPRHLVRRRGQEARLRCSPMKGHSHVYWYRQLPEEGLKFMVYLQKENIIDESGMPKERFSAEFPKEGPSILRIQQVVRGDSAAYFCASSRTLNTEAFFGQGTRLTVV.

The chain uses TRBV9 and TRBJ1-4, with no clear D. Germline V lookup: CDR1 SGDLS, CDR2 YYNGEE. This CDR3 is built from 14 residues. Trimming left V 10 bases short and J 4 bases short, with 17 bases between. Here the CDR3 reads CACPRKQYNEKLFF. CDR3 coding DNA: TGTGCCTGTCCGAGAAAACAGTATAATGAAAAACTGTTTTTT.

This clone was detected many times. The chain uses TRBV2 and TRBJ2-3; a possible D gene is TRBD2 (6 bases). Per germline, CDR1 SNHLY and CDR2 FYNNEI. Trimming removed 1 base at V and 2 bases at J, with 10 bases between. The CDR3 consists of 15 residues. CDR3 nucleotide sequence: TGTGCCAGCAGTGAAGGAACGGGAGTCACAGATACGCAGTATTTT. Residues: CASSEGTGVTDTQYF.

The chain has TRBV28 and TRBJ2-7, with D perhaps being TRBD1 or TRBD2 (5 bases each). V was trimmed by 4 bases and J by 1 base, leaving 8 bases between them. The germline V gene has CDR1 MDHEN and CDR2 SYDVKM. CDR3 length: 13 residues. CDR3 coding DNA: TGTGCCAGCAGTTGGGACCGTTCCTACGAGCAGTACTTC. Translation: CASSWDRSYEQYF. The full variable domain, rest sourced from reference TRBV28 and TRBJ2-7, is DVKVTQSSRYLVKRTGEKVFLECVQDMDHENMFWYRQDPGLGLRLIYFSYDVKMKEKGDIPEGYSVSREKKERFSLILESASTNQTSMYLCASSWDRSYEQYFGPGTRLTVT.

The chain has TRBV5-1 and TRBJ2-5; D ambiguous. The germline gives CDR1 SGHRS, CDR2 YFSETQ. The length of the CDR3 is 14 residues. V was pared by 0 bases and J by 1 base, with 7 bases between. The CDR3 loop reads CASSLDNPQETQYF. In DNA, the CDR3 is TGCGCCAGCAGCTTGGACAATCCCCAAGAGACCCAGTACTTC.

The gene calls are TRBV30 and TRBJ1-5; tentatively, D is TRBD1 (5 bases). There are 14 residues in the CDR3. In germline, CDR1 is GTSNPN, CDR2 SVGIG (reference sequence). V gave up 0 bases and J gave up 4 bases, with 10 bases separating them. Here the CDR3 DNA reads TGTGCCTGGAGTGTTCCAGGGCGGAATCAGCCCCAGCATTTT. Encoded protein: CAWSVPGRNQPQHF.

The chain is built from TRBV4-1 and TRBJ2-2, with D possibly TRBD2 on 5 matching bases. CDR1 and CDR2 (germline): MGHRA, YSYEKL. Trimming stripped 0 bases from V and 6 bases from J, with 8 bases between. The CDR3 has 14 residues. In DNA form, the CDR3 reads TGCGCCAGCAGCCAAGAGCGGCGGGCCGGGGAGCTGTTTTTT. Translated: CASSQERRAGELFF.

This clone is a singleton in its sample. The identical CDR3 is also encoded by other nucleotide sequences in the sample. V gene TRBV5-1 combines with J gene TRBJ1-5; the match to TRBD1 covers 10 bases. With V trimmed by 3 bases and J by 5 bases, 2 bases remained unmatched. Germline V CDR1 and CDR2: SGHRS, YFSETQ. The CDR3 extends over 14 amino acids. CDR3 protein: CASSSGQGDQPQHF. CDR3 coding DNA: TGCGCCAGCAGCTCTGGACAGGGGGATCAGCCCCAGCATTTT. The whole variable domain, remainder taken from reference TRBV5-1 and TRBJ1-5, is KAGVTQTPRYLIKTRGQQVTLSCSPISGHRSVSWYQQTPGQGLQFLFEYFSETQRNKGNFPGRFSGRQFSNSRSEMNVSTLELGDSALYLCASSSGQGDQPQHFGDGTRLSIL.

This chain connects TRBV6-6 to TRBJ1-2; D may be TRBD1 (5 bases). Trimming removed 7 bases at V and 4 bases at J, with 16 bases between. Germline V lookup: CDR1 MNHNY, CDR2 SVGAGI (reference sequence). The CDR3 is 14 amino acids. The CDR3 DNA is TGTGCCAGCACCTCGGGAGGGGCTGTCTATGGCTACACCTTC. Protein: CASTSGGAVYGYTF.

The gene calls are TRBV7-8 and TRBJ2-7, with 7 bases identical to TRBD1. This CDR3 comprises 14 residues. Per germline, CDR1 SGHVS and CDR2 FQNEAQ. Losses at the gene ends were 5 bases for V and 2 bases for J; bases not matched to a gene: 6. CDR3 in DNA: TGTGCCAGCAGCCCCGGGACAGATACCTACGAGCAGTACTTC. Encoded protein: CASSPGTDTYEQYF. The full variable domain, completed using reference TRBV7-8 and TRBJ2-7, is GAGVSQSPRYKVAKRGQDVALRCDPISGHVSLFWYQQALGQGPEFLTYFQNEAQLDKSGLPSDRFFAERPEGSVSTLKIQRTQQEDSAVYLCASSPGTDTYEQYFGPGTRLTVT.

The rearrangement uses TRBV28 and TRBJ2-2; D is tentatively TRBD1 or TRBD2 (5 bases each). The germline gives CDR1 MDHEN, CDR2 SYDVKM. The V gene lost 5 bases and the J gene lost 0 bases, with 22 bases spanning the gap. The CDR3 sequence is 19 residues long. CDR3 amino acids: CASSPLYKWGKTNTGELFF. The CDR3 DNA reads TGTGCCAGCAGTCCACTGTACAAGTGGGGGAAGACGAACACCGGGGAGCTGTTTTTT.

The chain is built from TRBV19 and TRBJ2-5; D gene unclear. CDR1 and CDR2 from the germline V gene are LNHDA and SQIVND (reference sequence). V was clipped by 8 bases and J by 5 bases, with 15 bases between them. There are 13 residues in the CDR3. The chain's CDR3 is CASATRARETQYF. The CDR3 DNA is TGTGCCAGTGCCACAAGGGCGCGGGAGACCCAGTACTTC.

The rearrangement links TRBV18 to TRBJ1-1, with 8 bases that match TRBD1. CDR3 length equals 14 residues. V lost 6 bases to trimming and J lost 4 bases; unmatched junction nucleotides: 7. CDR1 and CDR2 (germline): KGHSH, LQKENI. CDR3 in amino acids: CASSFGQGSTEAFF. Here the CDR3 DNA reads TGTGCCAGCTCCTTTGGACAGGGCAGCACTGAAGCTTTCTTT.

The rearrangement uses TRBV5-6 and TRBJ2-2; no clear D. The CDR3 runs to 12 residues. Trimming took 0 bases from V and 3 from J, leaving 0 bases between them. Germline-derived CDR1 and CDR2 are SGHDT and YYEEEE. CDR3 region: CASSLDTGELFF. The DNA of the CDR3 is TGTGCCAGCAGCTTGGACACCGGGGAGCTGTTTTTT.

The chain has TRBV5-1 and TRBJ2-5, with 10 bases identical to TRBD1. In germline, CDR1 is SGHRS, CDR2 YFSETQ. The J segment lost 5 bases and the V segment lost 3 bases, leaving 4 bases of the junction unmatched. The CDR3 extends over 14 amino acids. Here the CDR3 DNA reads TGCGCCAGCAGCTCAGACAGGGGGCCTGAGACCCAGTACTTC. Protein product: CASSSDRGPETQYF.

As DNA, the CDR3 is TGCGCCAGCAGCATGGGACAGGGCCTCGAGCAGTACTTC. It specifies CASSMGQGLEQYF. The chain has TRBV5-1 and TRBJ2-7; 9 bases are shared with TRBD1. The CDR3 is 13 amino acids. Germline V gene data show CDR1 as SGHRS and CDR2 as YFSETQ. Losses at the gene ends were 4 bases for V and 6 bases for J; bases not matched to a gene: 5.

This chain connects TRBV6-4 to TRBJ2-1; weak D call: TRBD1 (6 bases). Trimming removed 4 bases at V and 0 bases at J, with 13 bases between. This CDR3 comprises 16 residues. The germline CDR1 and CDR2 sequences are MRHNA and SNTAGT. The CDR3 loop is CASSVREDSSYNEQFF. Written as DNA, the CDR3 is TGTGCCAGCAGTGTTCGAGAGGACAGCTCCTACAATGAGCAGTTCTTC.

The chain recombines TRBV29-1 with TRBJ1-1, with D maybe TRBD1 (6 bases). CDR3 length: 13 amino acids. Germline loops: CDR1 SQVTM, CDR2 ANQGSEA. Trimming removed 7 bases at V and 4 bases at J, with 16 bases between. The CDR3 spells CSAVNRDATEAFF. The CDR3 bases are TGCAGCGCTGTGAACAGGGACGCCACTGAAGCTTTCTTT.

The gene calls are TRBV19 and TRBJ1-5; TRBD1 matches 7 bases. CDR3 length equals 16 residues. The V gene's germline CDR1 is LNHDA and CDR2 SQIVND (reference sequence). J lost 4 bases, V lost 4 bases, and 10 bases had no gene match. Written as DNA, the CDR3 is TGTGCCAGTAGTACGTCCCGGGACAGAGGGAATCAGCCCCAGCATTTT. It is translated as CASSTSRDRGNQPQHF.

This clone was seen only a few times. The rearrangement uses TRBV28 and TRBJ2-3; 9 positions match TRBD1. The J segment lost 3 bases and the V segment lost 7 bases, leaving 5 bases of the junction unmatched. Germline assignment: CDR1 MDHEN and CDR2 SYDVKM. The CDR3 spans 14 residues. CDR3 region: CASTQGTGTDTQYF. In DNA form, the CDR3 reads TGTGCCAGCACCCAAGGGACAGGGACAGATACGCAGTATTTT.

The rearrangement uses TRBV7-9 and TRBJ2-1, with TRBD2 identical over 7 bases. The ends lost 5 bases at V and 5 bases at J; junction bases unmatched: 6. In germline, CDR1 is SEHNR, CDR2 FQNEAQ (reference sequence). The length of the CDR3 is 14 residues. As DNA, the CDR3 is TGTGCCAGCAGCCTTAGCGGGTTTAACAATGAGCAGTTCTTC. Encoded protein: CASSLSGFNNEQFF.

The chain couples TRBV15 to TRBJ1-2, with D maybe TRBD1 (5 bases). Germline CDR1 LNHNV, CDR2 YYDKDF (reference sequence). The V gene lost 1 base and the J gene lost 10 bases, with 13 bases spanning the gap. The CDR3 has 13 amino acids. This CDR3 reads CATSRAGGSDYTF. The CDR3, as DNA: TGTGCCACCAGCAGAGCTGGGGGGAGCGACTACACCTTC.

The sample holds one count of this clone. Given a much more abundant clone one base away, this may be a read error. The chain carries TRBV10-3 and TRBJ1-2; D possibly corresponds to TRBD1 (5 bases). Germline V gene sequence: CDR1 ENHRY, CDR2 SYGVKD. The V end lost 11 bases, the J end lost 3 bases, and 16 bases lay between the germline ends. This CDR3 is built from 13 residues. CDR3 residues: CAASKKGDYGYTF. The CDR3 bases are TGTGCCGCTTCAAAGAAAGGGGACTATGGCTACACCTTC.